This TCR beta chain was sequenced during a study of shared clonotypes between healthy human individuals. Looking at the study overall: CD4 naive and CD4 memory each took three plates per donor, while CD8 naive took two and CD8 memory one.

Germline V gene lookup returns CDR1 GTSNPN and CDR2 SVGIG (reference sequence). The length of the CDR3 is 13 residues. V gave up 3 bases and J gave up 10 bases, with 13 bases separating them. Donors comprised healthy HIV-negative adults lacking recent acute infections or vaccinations. Regarding this clone: Its cognate antigen is unknown.

General study results and limits: Sharing across a handful of donors was seen in 4% to 5.5% of naive CD4 clonotypes. An effect of sequencing depth on clonotype sharing among donors was expected.

Assay: immunoSEQ multiplex PCR; the TCRdb copy retains only in-frame clones and omits some. There are 2,500,000 or so clones in the sample; roughly 90% occur only once, and about 0.36% lies in the top ten. This clonotype was obtained from a man younger than 35 in good health. Some clones in this sample may be carry-over from other donors' samples. The chain recombines TRBV30 with TRBJ1-6; a weak D match, TRBD1 (6 bases). Sequencing was done on a sample of naive CD4+ T cells from PBMCs. Subset defined: CD45RA+ positively selected. The CDR3 protein is CAWSLGGASPLHF. CDR3 DNA: TGTGCCTGGAGCCTCGGGGGGGCATCACCCCTCCACTTT.